This T cell receptor (beta chain) was recorded in a study of CD8+ T cells in alopecia areata. Study-level background: Treatment comprised oral tofacitinib, 5 to 10 mg twice daily, in treated patients.

Treatment reported: oral pan-JAK inhibitor, 5-10 mg twice daily. Germline loops: CDR1 SGHRS, CDR2 YFSETQ. The CDR3 sequence is 15 residues long. The V and J ends lost 3 bases and 2 bases respectively, with 12 bases between them. RNA was isolated and reverse transcribed to cDNA, the sequencing template. Data came from immunoSEQ multiplex PCR; TCRdb stores just in-frame clones and leaves some out. Of about 260,000 clones in the sample, 60% were seen once. The material sequenced was CD4+ T cells sorted from blood, taken at week 52, from a patient treated with tofacitinib. The TCR comes from a human donor with alopecia areata. The V call is TRBV5-1, the J call TRBJ2-1, with D perhaps matching TRBD1 (6 bases). CDR3 DNA sequence: TGCGCCAGCAGCTACAGGGTAGGGCCCTACAATGAGCAGTTCTTC. As protein: CASSYRVGPYNEQFF.